A single sample gave rise to the 29 T cell receptor beta chains below, sequenced in a study of T-cell memory formation after mild COVID-19 (dated by TCRdb to about 2021). The library relied on 5' RACE. The instrument was an Illumina NovaSeq 6000. TCRdb reanalyzed the raw reads on its own, using fastp at Q25 for trimming and MiXCR for clone calling, and kept in-frame beta chains. Rows matching on CDR3 protein sequence are summarized as one entry with the most common DNA and genes. The sample has a few hundred thousand distinct CDR3 sequences on record, 20% to 25% of them singletons. Of the sample, about 21% falls within the top ten clones. Sequencing was done on a sample of PBMCs or a T cell subset sorted from them (not recorded which). These receptors were taken from a man between 18 and 35 years old who had mild COVID-19 (a few samples of this study predate the infection). The sample titles of this study are shuffled in the database, so cell type and time point are left out; the donor was told from shared clones.

The chain links TRBV11-2 to TRBJ2-5; TRBD2 might be the D (6 bases). With 6 bases removed from V and 0 bases from J, the gap between germline ends came to 8 bases. Germline-derived CDR1 and CDR2 are SGHAT and FQNNGV. The CDR3 extends over 13 amino acids. The CDR3 bases are TGTGCCAGCAGGGACTACTACCAAGAGACCCAGTACTTC. The encoded protein is CASRDYYQETQYF.

The chain employs TRBV9 and TRBJ2-2; TRBD2 matches at 10 bases. CDR1 is SGDLS, CDR2 YYNGEE, per germline. The V segment lost 10 bases and the J segment 7 bases; nucleotides outside the gene matches: 10. The CDR3 length is 14 residues. CDR3 sequence (DNA): TGTGCCCCTCCGGGGACTAGCGTACTCGGGGAGCTGTTTTTT. The encoded protein is CAPPGTSVLGELFF. The whole variable domain, remainder taken from reference TRBV9 and TRBJ2-2, is DSGVTQTPKHLITATGQRVTLRCSPRSGDLSVYWYQQSLDQGLQFLIQYYNGEERAKGNILERFSAQQFPDLHSELNLSSLELGDSALYFCAPPGTSVLGELFFGEGSRLTVL.

This clonotype was seen more than once but under ten times. The rearrangement links TRBV7-2 to TRBJ1-1; perhaps TRBD1 as D (6 bases). The germline CDR1 and CDR2 sequences are SGHTA and FQGNSA. This CDR3 is 16 amino acids long. With 5 bases removed from V and 5 bases from J, the gap between germline ends came to 21 bases. The CDR3 sequence is CASSRIVGGEGTEAFF. The CDR3 nucleotides read TGTGCCAGCAGCCGCATAGTGGGGGGCGAAGGAACTGAAGCTTTCTTT.

This chain links TRBV7-2 with TRBJ1-2, with a possible D match to TRBD1 (5 bases). Per germline, CDR1 SGHTA and CDR2 FQGNSA. The CDR3 length is 14 residues. Trimming cost V 2 bases and J 6 bases, with 13 bases left between them. CDR3 sequence (DNA): TGTGCCAGCAGCTTATCTGATGGGGGTGATGGCTACACCTTC. It encodes CASSLSDGGDGYTF.

The table lists this clonotype with a few counts. Sequence at one end of the junction differs from germline and may be a read error. The chain is built from TRBV13 and TRBJ2-5, with D hard to call. The CDR3 is made up of 14 amino acids. Germline-derived CDR1 and CDR2 are PRHDT and FYEKMQ (reference sequence). CDR3: CASSQQGSREAQYF. In nucleotides, the CDR3 is TGTGCCAGCAGCCAACAAGGGTCCCGAGAGGCCCAGTACTTC.

The chain is built from TRBV6-5 and TRBJ2-3, with 10 bases identical to TRBD2. Germline assignment: CDR1 MNHEY and CDR2 SVGAGI. Trimming removed 7 bases from V and 2 bases from J; junction bases left unmatched: 6. This CDR3 is 15 amino acids long. The CDR3 DNA sequence: TGTGCCAGCACCAGCGGGGGGGCCTCCACAGATACGCAGTATTTT. It is translated as CASTSGGASTDTQYF.

This clonotype came up a few times. The chain uses TRBV7-2 and TRBJ2-2; D remains unclear. CDR3 length: 14 residues. Trimming pared 1 base from V and 7 bases from J, leaving 10 bases between. Germline V gives CDR1 SGHTA, CDR2 FQGNSA. The CDR3: CASSLGLRNGELFF. The CDR3, as DNA: TGTGCCAGCAGCTTAGGTCTGAGGAACGGGGAGCTGTTTTTT.

This clonotype occurred many times. The chain links TRBV5-1 to TRBJ2-2; D call uncertain. Trimming shortened V by 6 bases and J by 3 bases, and 6 bases separated the two germline ends. The CDR3 sequence is 12 residues long. CDR1 and CDR2 from the germline V gene are SGHRS and YFSETQ. CDR3 sequence reads: CASKIDTGELFF. CDR3 DNA sequence: TGCGCCAGCAAAATAGACACCGGGGAGCTGTTTTTT. The variable domain in full, with the rest retrieved from reference TRBV5-1 and TRBJ2-2, is KAGVTQTPRYLIKTRGQQVTLSCSPISGHRSVSWYQQTPGQGLQFLFEYFSETQRNKGNFPGRFSGRQFSNSRSEMNVSTLELGDSALYLCASKIDTGELFFGEGSRLTVL.

The CDR3 region is CASSSVTSGGLDTQYF. CDR3 DNA: TGTGCCAGCAGCTCTGTCACTAGCGGGGGCTTGGATACGCAGTATTTT. The rearrangement links TRBV7-2 to TRBJ2-3; TRBD2 matches 11 bases. This CDR3 region has 16 residues. Germline CDR1 reads SGHTA; CDR2 reads FQGNSA. The J segment lost 6 bases and the V segment lost 4 bases, leaving 9 bases of the junction unmatched.

J is TRBJ2-7 and V is TRBV7-6; D tentatively fits TRBD1 or TRBD2 (6 bases each). The germline V gene encodes CDR1 SGHVS and CDR2 FNYEAQ. Trimming left V 4 bases short and J 3 bases short, with 16 bases between. The CDR3 is 15 residues long. The CDR3 bases are TGTGCCAGCAGCTCCTCCCCCGGAGGGGGCTACGAGCAGTACTTC. It codes for CASSSSPGGGYEQYF.

This clonotype was counted a few times. J is TRBJ1-4 and V is TRBV2; tentatively, D is TRBD1 (5 bases). The CDR3 runs 16 residues. Trimming stripped 7 bases from V and 0 bases from J, with 15 bases between. The germline gives CDR1 SNHLY, CDR2 FYNNEI. Here the CDR3 DNA reads TGTGCCAGCACCCTGGGACGTACCGCAACTAATGAAAAACTGTTTTTT. Protein sequence: CASTLGRTATNEKLFF.

This clonotype was detected a few times. The chain uses TRBV20-1 and TRBJ2-1; unclear D gene. The germline gives CDR1 DFQATT, CDR2 SNEGSKA (reference sequence). The CDR3 has 14 residues. V shed 6 bases and J shed 10 bases, with 22 bases lying between them. CDR3 region: CSAASVEWAFEQFF. DNA of the CDR3: TGCAGTGCCGCCTCGGTGGAGTGGGCCTTCGAGCAGTTCTTC.

This clonotype has more than one count but fewer than ten. The J gene is TRBJ1-1, the V gene TRBV20-1; unclear D gene. Germline CDR1 DFQATT, CDR2 SNEGSKA (reference sequence). With 1 base removed from V and 0 bases from J, the gap between germline ends came to 6 bases. The CDR3 covers 13 residues. The CDR3 protein is CSARAGVNTEAFF. The CDR3 region has the DNA TGCAGTGCTAGAGCAGGAGTGAACACTGAAGCTTTCTTT.

This clonotype came up a few times. The rearrangement links TRBV7-2 to TRBJ1-1; D is possibly TRBD1 (6 bases). Germline values: CDR1 SGHTA, CDR2 FQGNSA. This CDR3 comprises 17 residues. V was shortened by 5 bases and J by 1 base, with 20 bases between the two germline ends. The CDR3, as DNA: TGTGCCAGCAGCCGGAGAGACCTGACAGGACCGAACACTGAAGCTTTCTTT. The encoded protein is CASSRRDLTGPNTEAFF.

This clonotype was seen a handful of times. The gene calls are TRBV19 and TRBJ2-1; D may match TRBD1 or TRBD2 (6 bases each). CDR3 length equals 11 residues. Looked up from germline, CDR1 is LNHDA and CDR2 is SQIVND (reference sequence). This CDR3 reads CAATGGDEQFF. The DNA of the CDR3 is TGTGCAGCTACCGGGGGCGATGAGCAGTTCTTC.

V usage is TRBV7-3 and J usage is TRBJ2-1, with 9 nucleotides matching TRBD2. J gave up 5 bases and V 4 bases, and 6 bases lay outside the gene matches. CDR1 is SGHTA, CDR2 FQGTGA, per germline. CDR3 size: 15 residues. The CDR3 region has the DNA TGTGCCAGCAGCTCCCTAGCGGGGTGGGACAATGAGCAGTTCTTC. As protein: CASSSLAGWDNEQFF. The full variable domain, rest sourced from reference TRBV7-3 and TRBJ2-1, is GAGVSQTPSNKVTEKGKYVELRCDPISGHTALYWYRQSLGQGPEFLIYFQGTGAADDSGLPNDRFFAVRPEGSVSTLKIQRTERGDSAVYLCASSSLAGWDNEQFFGPGTRLTVL.

This clonotype occurred many times. This chain uses TRBV11-2 with TRBJ2-3, with no clear D. The V gene lost 3 bases and the J gene lost 1 base, with 11 bases spanning the gap. The germline V gene encodes CDR1 SGHAT and CDR2 FQNNGV. This CDR3 has 15 residues. Here the CDR3 reads CASSFPLRGTDTQYF. The CDR3 DNA follows: TGTGCCAGCAGCTTCCCTCTTCGTGGCACAGATACGCAGTATTTT.

This chain links TRBV20-1 with TRBJ2-1, with TRBD1 as a possible D gene (5 bases). The V gene lost 2 bases and the J gene lost 0 bases, with 14 bases spanning the gap. This CDR3 comprises 16 residues. Germline V CDR1 and CDR2: DFQATT, SNEGSKA (reference sequence). Here the CDR3 reads CSARLYRHDSYNEQFF. In DNA form, the CDR3 reads TGCAGTGCTAGATTGTACAGGCACGACTCCTACAATGAGCAGTTCTTC.

The chain combines TRBV7-9 with TRBJ2-1; weak D call: TRBD2 (6 bases). CDR3 length equals 13 residues. Germline CDR1 and CDR2: SEHNR and FQNEAQ (reference sequence). V gave up 10 bases and J gave up 8 bases, with 18 bases separating them. Here the CDR3 reads CATRREDWDEQFF. CDR3 nucleotides: TGTGCCACTCGCAGGGAGGACTGGGATGAGCAGTTCTTC.

This clonotype was found a few times. J is TRBJ1-4 and V is TRBV6-5, with D unresolved. Trimming cost V 4 bases and J 8 bases, with 14 bases left between them. Germline values: CDR1 MNHEY, CDR2 SVGAGI. The CDR3 loop spans 14 amino acids. The CDR3 here is CASSWRLKDEKLFF. Here the CDR3 DNA reads TGTGCCAGCAGTTGGCGACTGAAGGACGAAAAACTGTTTTTT.

This clonotype was observed a few times. The chain joins TRBV7-8 to TRBJ1-1, with unresolved D. This CDR3 is 14 amino acids long. The V gene's germline CDR1 is SGHVS and CDR2 FQNEAQ. Trimming took off 3 bases at V and 1 base at J, with 9 bases between the two ends. The CDR3 protein is CASSFRVSNTEAFF. In DNA form, the CDR3 reads TGTGCCAGCAGCTTCCGGGTTTCGAACACTGAAGCTTTCTTT.

This clonotype was counted at least ten times. CDR3 region: CASSSGYSTDTQYF. Here the CDR3 DNA reads TGTGCCAGCAGCTCAGGGTATAGCACAGATACGCAGTATTTT. This rearrangement joins TRBV7-2 to TRBJ2-3; D might be TRBD1 (5 bases). This CDR3 region has 14 residues. Trimming shortened V by 4 bases and J by 0 bases, and 8 bases separated the two germline ends. Germline lookup yields CDR1 SGHTA and CDR2 FQGNSA.

This sequence joins TRBV6-2 or TRBV6-3 and TRBJ2-3, with D tentatively TRBD2 (5 bases). V lost 7 bases to trimming and J lost 5 bases, with 10 bases between them. In germline, CDR1 is MNHEY, CDR2 SVGEGT. This CDR3 contains 12 residues. Written as DNA, the CDR3 is TGTGCCAGCACCTACCGGGAAGATACGCAGTATTTT. This gives the protein CASTYREDTQYF.

The chain links TRBV7-8 to TRBJ2-3; D remains ambiguous. This CDR3 region has 16 residues. V was trimmed by 5 bases and J by 2 bases, leaving 17 bases between them. Germline-derived CDR1 and CDR2 are SGHVS and FQNEAQ. CDR3 in DNA: TGTGCCAGCAGCCAGGTACGGGTCCGCGACACAGATACGCAGTATTTT. Amino acids: CASSQVRVRDTDTQYF.

This clonotype was seen more than once but under ten times. The V gene is TRBV4-3, the J gene TRBJ1-5; D ambiguous. V was clipped by 0 bases and J by 3 bases, with 9 bases between them. The CDR3 loop spans 15 amino acids. Germline-derived CDR1 and CDR2 are LGHNA and YSLEER. CDR3 protein: CASSQDPRNNQPQHF. Written as DNA, the CDR3 is TGCGCCAGCAGCCAAGATCCCCGAAACAATCAGCCCCAGCATTTT.

The chain joins TRBV5-6 to TRBJ2-3; D is ambiguous. The CDR3 is 16 residues long. The V gene lost 4 bases and the J gene lost 0 bases, with 15 bases spanning the gap. CDR1 is SGHDT and CDR2 is YYEEEE in the germline V gene. As DNA, the CDR3 is TGTGCCAGCAGCCCTCCCTTAGATCCTAGCACAGATACGCAGTATTTT. As protein: CASSPPLDPSTDTQYF.

This clonotype has only a few counts. This chain connects TRBV4-3 to TRBJ2-1; 7 nucleotides match TRBD1. Looked up from germline, CDR1 is LGHNA and CDR2 is YSLEER. With 2 bases clipped from V and 6 bases from J, the junction kept 10 bases outside the gene matches. The CDR3 extends over 16 amino acids. The chain's CDR3 is CASSQSGTVPLNEQFF. In DNA, the CDR3 is TGCGCCAGCAGCCAAAGTGGGACAGTCCCTCTCAATGAGCAGTTCTTC.

The genes are TRBV12-3 or TRBV12-4 and TRBJ2-1; D unclear. CDR3 length equals 13 residues. Trimming stripped 6 bases from V and 5 bases from J, with 11 bases between. Here the CDR3 reads CASRTDTNNEQFF. The CDR3 DNA reads as TGTGCCAGCAGAACAGACACCAACAATGAGCAGTTCTTC.

This clonotype has more than one count but fewer than ten. Here the CDR3 reads CASSDTGGGWNEQFF. The CDR3 coding sequence is TGTGCCAGCAGCGACACAGGGGGCGGGTGGAATGAGCAGTTCTTC. This sequence joins TRBV5-5 and TRBJ2-1; TRBD1 aligns across 9 bases. Germline loops: CDR1 SGHKS, CDR2 YYEKEE (reference sequence). J gave up 7 bases and V 4 bases, and 9 bases lay outside the gene matches. The CDR3 covers 15 residues.